Following are 27 T cell receptor beta chains from one sample sequenced in a study of blood T cells in healthy people across ages. Primers used in a second PCR of about 7 to 12 cycles were a sample-barcoded 5' primer and a J-beta primer mix. MiXCR was run by TCRdb on the 5' RACE reads, yielding one entry per CDR3 protein. The sample carries some 710,000 distinct CDR3 sequences, 35% to 50% recorded once. Sequencing input: blood. These receptors came from a man older than 75 in good health.

The chain is built from TRBV29-1 and TRBJ2-4, with TRBD1 matching over 9 bases. The J call may be in error: the DNA end matches TRBJ2-7 better. The CDR3 spans 15 residues. Germline assignment: CDR1 SQVTM and CDR2 ANQGSEA. The CDR3 is CSVEDRGTGIYEQYF. The CDR3 DNA sequence: TGCAGCGTTGAAGATCGCGGGACAGGGATCTACGAGCAGTACTTC.

The gene calls are TRBV7-2 and TRBJ2-5; 12 positions agree with TRBD1. Germline values: CDR1 SGHTA, CDR2 FQGNSA. J was trimmed by 11 bases and V by 5 bases; bases with no gene match: 12. CDR3 length: 15 amino acids. The CDR3 DNA sequence: TGTGCCAGCAGCCGGGACAGGGGGCTATTCGATGAGCAGTACTTC. Its protein product is CASSRDRGLFDEQYF.

The gene calls are TRBV5-1 and TRBJ2-5; D perhaps matches TRBD2 (6 bases). Germline CDR1 SGHRS, CDR2 YFSETQ. Trimming took 0 bases from V and 11 from J, leaving 17 bases between them. This CDR3 has 14 amino acids. The CDR3 sequence is CASSLAGVGNEQYF. CDR3 nucleotide sequence: TGCGCCAGCAGCTTGGCGGGAGTCGGCAATGAGCAGTACTTC.

This clonotype turned up a few times. The V call is TRBV6-2 or TRBV6-3, the J call TRBJ2-7; tentatively, D is TRBD1 or TRBD2 (6 bases each). V was trimmed by 0 bases and J by 5 bases, leaving 14 bases between them. Germline assignment: CDR1 MNHEY and CDR2 SVGEGT. There are 15 residues in the CDR3. As DNA, the CDR3 is TGTGCCAGCAGTTACTCTCCCGGGGGCTTCGACGAGCAGTACTTC. Residues: CASSYSPGGFDEQYF.

This clonotype has ten or more counts. This chain links TRBV20-1 with TRBJ1-2; maybe TRBD1 (6 bases). With 3 bases removed from V and 1 base from J, the gap between germline ends came to 6 bases. The CDR3 covers 12 residues. From germline, CDR1 is DFQATT and CDR2 SNEGSKA (reference sequence). The CDR3 DNA sequence: TGCAGTGCTAGGGACAGTAACTATGGCTACACCTTC. This translates into CSARDSNYGYTF.

The chain has TRBV7-2 and TRBJ1-6; TRBD1 aligns across 7 bases. The CDR3 loop spans 19 amino acids. With V trimmed by 5 bases and J by 1 base, 14 bases remained unmatched. CDR1 is SGHTA, CDR2 FQGNSA, per germline. CDR3 in amino acids: CASSLLPATGSSYNSPLHF. CDR3 nucleotides: TGTGCCAGCAGCCTCTTGCCGGCGACAGGGAGTTCCTATAATTCACCCCTCCACTTT.

The chain joins TRBV27 to TRBJ2-1, with D maybe TRBD2 (6 bases). Germline V gene sequence: CDR1 MNHEY, CDR2 SMNVEV (reference sequence). V was clipped by 3 bases and J by 4 bases, with 19 bases between them. The CDR3 totals 17 residues. Written as DNA, the CDR3 is TGTGCCAGCAGTTTTAGTTTGGGGACTCGAGGGTACAATGAGCAGTTCTTC. This gives the protein CASSFSLGTRGYNEQFF.

The V gene is TRBV18, the J gene TRBJ2-5, with no clear D. Looked up from germline, CDR1 is KGHSH and CDR2 is LQKENI. The germline V and J ends were trimmed by 0 bases and 0 bases, with 5 bases remaining between them. There are 14 residues in the CDR3. The CDR3 is CASSPPGYQETQYF. DNA of the CDR3: TGTGCCAGCTCACCACCGGGGTACCAAGAGACCCAGTACTTC.

The chain couples TRBV20-1 to TRBJ2-1; a possible D gene is TRBD1 (5 bases). In germline, CDR1 is DFQATT, CDR2 SNEGSKA (reference sequence). The CDR3 is 15 residues long. V was shortened by 0 bases and J by 10 bases, with 19 bases between the two germline ends. The CDR3 is CSARDRAGLPYEQFF. Written as DNA, the CDR3 is TGCAGTGCTAGAGATAGGGCAGGGCTGCCCTACGAGCAGTTCTTC.

This clonotype was detected a few times. The V call is TRBV29-1, the J call TRBJ2-5; tentatively, D is TRBD2 (6 bases). The CDR3 totals 13 residues. Germline CDR1 is SQVTM and CDR2 is ANQGSEA. The ends were cut back, 3 bases at V and 11 bases at J, with 19 bases in the middle. The CDR3 sequence is CSVDLAHYNEQYF. For the CDR3, the DNA is TGCAGCGTTGACCTAGCGCATTACAATGAGCAGTACTTC.

The gene calls are TRBV5-1 and TRBJ2-5; 8 positions match TRBD2. Germline V lookup: CDR1 SGHRS, CDR2 YFSETQ. This CDR3 is 15 amino acids long. V trimming: 0 bases; J trimming: 3 bases; junction bases outside the gene matches: 4. The CDR3: CASSLEDGGEETQYF. The CDR3 nucleotides are TGCGCCAGCAGCTTGGAGGACGGGGGGGAAGAGACCCAGTACTTC. The complete variable domain, with remaining parts taken from reference TRBV5-1 and TRBJ2-5, reads KAGVTQTPRYLIKTRGQQVTLSCSPISGHRSVSWYQQTPGQGLQFLFEYFSETQRNKGNFPGRFSGRQFSNSRSEMNVSTLELGDSALYLCASSLEDGGEETQYFGPGTRLLVL.

V usage is TRBV6-5 and J usage is TRBJ2-5, with 10 nucleotides matching TRBD2. Unmatched junction bases numbered 4, after V lost 2 bases and J lost 1 base. CDR3 size: 16 residues. Germline CDR1 and CDR2: MNHEY and SVGAGI. The CDR3 DNA sequence: TGTGCCAGCAGTTACCGGACTAGCGGCATCCAAGAGACCCAGTACTTC. As protein: CASSYRTSGIQETQYF.

This clonotype was detected only a few times. The chain couples TRBV6-6 to TRBJ1-5, with D maybe TRBD1 (6 bases). With 2 bases removed from V and 2 bases from J, the gap between germline ends came to 13 bases. The CDR3 covers 16 residues. Germline CDR1 reads MNHNY; CDR2 reads SVGAGI (reference sequence). For the CDR3, the DNA is TGTGCCAGCAGTTACCAGCAGGGGAATGGCAATCAGCCCCAGCATTTT. The encoded protein is CASSYQQGNGNQPQHF.

A single count supports this clonotype. The J gene is TRBJ2-7, the V gene TRBV20-1; the match to TRBD2 covers 7 bases. J gave up 3 bases and V 2 bases, and 13 bases lay outside the gene matches. CDR3 length: 16 residues. CDR1 DFQATT and CDR2 SNEGSKA come from the germline V gene (reference sequence). CDR3 coding DNA: TGCAGTGCTAGAAAAGGGAGAAGAAGCGGGATCTACGAGCAGTACTTC. It encodes CSARKGRRSGIYEQYF.

This clonotype was counted only a few times. The chain joins TRBV20-1 to TRBJ2-7, with 7 positions matching TRBD1. After removal of 1 base from V and 9 bases from J, the junction contained 12 bases not matched to a gene. CDR3 length: 14 amino acids. Germline V gene data show CDR1 as DFQATT and CDR2 as SNEGSKA (reference sequence). This CDR3 reads CSARGETGQGVQYF. CDR3 nucleotide sequence: TGCAGTGCTAGAGGGGAGACAGGCCAGGGGGTGCAGTACTTC.

The sample holds a few counts of this clonotype. The chain uses TRBV2 and TRBJ1-2, with 8 bases fitting TRBD1. J gave up 7 bases and V 1 base, and 5 bases lay outside the gene matches. Germline V lookup: CDR1 SNHLY, CDR2 FYNNEI. CDR3 length: 14 amino acids. The CDR3 protein is CASSEGTGLSGYTF. CDR3 DNA: TGTGCCAGCAGTGAAGGGACAGGGCTCAGTGGCTACACCTTC.

The chain couples TRBV7-8 to TRBJ2-5, with 14 nucleotides matching TRBD2. Trimming cost V 5 bases and J 5 bases; bases outside gene matches: 10. CDR3 size: 17 residues. Germline loops: CDR1 SGHVS, CDR2 FQNEAQ. DNA for the CDR3: TGTGCCAGCAGCCCTAGACTAGCGGGAGGGTATAGGGAGACCCAGTACTTC. It codes for CASSPRLAGGYRETQYF.

Only one count was recorded for this clonotype. The CDR3 region has the DNA TGCGCCAGCAGCCAAGATTGGGCTAGCGGCCCTATATTTATGGAGCAGTACTTC. This gives the protein CASSQDWASGPIFMEQYF. The rearrangement uses TRBV4-1 and TRBJ2-7; 7 bases agree with TRBD2. Germline CDR1 reads MGHRA; CDR2 reads YSYEKL. Unmatched junction bases numbered 18, after V lost 0 bases and J lost 7 bases. The CDR3 consists of 18 residues.

The chain carries TRBV20-1 and TRBJ2-5; the D gene is possibly TRBD2 (8 bases). From germline, CDR1 is DFQATT and CDR2 SNEGSKA (reference sequence). This CDR3 is built from 18 residues. With 5 bases removed from V and 11 bases from J, the gap between germline ends came to 36 bases. The CDR3 nucleotides are TGCAGTGCTGAGGCAGGGGGTGGAAAGCGGGAGAGATTTAATGAGCAGTACTTC. Translation gives CSAEAGGGKRERFNEQYF.

Note on this clonotype: The germline gene is not matched at one end of the junction; a read error may be the cause. The chain carries TRBV5-1 and TRBJ2-5, with D perhaps matching TRBD1 (6 bases). CDR3 size: 15 residues. The V gene's germline CDR1 is SGHRS and CDR2 YFSETQ. CDR3 nucleotide sequence: TGCGCCGGCAGCTTGATCCAGGGGCGTGGAGAGACCCAGTACTTC. This translates into CAGSLIQGRGETQYF.

This rearrangement joins TRBV9 to TRBJ2-3, with D possibly matching TRBD2 (7 bases). The CDR3 runs to 16 residues. In germline, CDR1 is SGDLS, CDR2 YYNGEE. V was cut by 3 bases and J by 0 bases, with 14 bases left in between. CDR3 region: CASSESGGHSTDTQYF. The CDR3 DNA reads TGTGCCAGCAGCGAATCCGGGGGGCACAGCACAGATACGCAGTATTTT.

The chain has TRBV28 and TRBJ1-5, with TRBD1 matching over 9 bases. The germline V gene has CDR1 MDHEN and CDR2 SYDVKM. The CDR3 is 13 residues long. Trimming removed 5 bases from V and 9 bases from J; junction bases left unmatched: 5. CDR3 bases: TGTGCCAGCAGTGGACAGGGGAGTCTGCCCCAGCATTTT. This codes for CASSGQGSLPQHF. The variable domain in full, with the rest retrieved from reference TRBV28 and TRBJ1-5, is DVKVTQSSRYLVKRTGEKVFLECVQDMDHENMFWYRQDPGLGLRLIYFSYDVKMKEKGDIPEGYSVSREKKERFSLILESASTNQTSMYLCASSGQGSLPQHFGDGTRLSIL.

This clonotype was found a few times. The V and J genes are TRBV2 and TRBJ2-6, with 7 positions matching TRBD1. Germline CDR1 SNHLY, CDR2 FYNNEI. The J segment lost 4 bases and the V segment lost 6 bases, leaving 6 bases of the junction unmatched. The CDR3 totals 15 residues. The CDR3 sequence: CASRPTGTGANVLTF. The CDR3 DNA is TGTGCCAGCAGACCGACAGGGACCGGGGCCAACGTCCTGACTTTC.

The chain recombines TRBV12-3 or TRBV12-4 with TRBJ2-1; the match to TRBD2 covers 9 bases. The CDR3 spans 14 residues. V trimming: 7 bases; J trimming: 8 bases; junction bases outside the gene matches: 9. Here the CDR3 DNA reads TGTGCCAGCACTGTAGCGGGAGATCTGGATGAGCAGTTCTTC. This codes for CASTVAGDLDEQFF.

This clonotype was observed a handful of times. The CDR3 sequence: CSVRPELYNEQYF. CDR3 DNA: TGCAGCGTTCGGCCGGAGCTCTACAATGAGCAGTACTTC. The chain carries TRBV29-1 and TRBJ2-1; D is uncertain. The last part of the DNA fits TRBJ2-7 better; the J call may be wrong. Germline CDR1 reads SQVTM; CDR2 reads ANQGSEA. This CDR3 has 13 residues.

Concerning this clonotype itself: The junction shows a germline mismatch at one end, possibly a read error. The chain carries TRBV6-6 and TRBJ2-1, with TRBD2 matching over 9 bases. Germline CDR1 and CDR2: MNHNY and SVGAGI (reference sequence). There are 14 residues in the CDR3. The CDR3 bases are TGTGCCAGTAGAGCGGGAGGCTCCAACAATGAGCAGTTCTTC. It is translated as CASRAGGSNNEQFF.

V usage is TRBV7-9 and J usage is TRBJ2-4; perhaps D is TRBD1 or TRBD2 (5 bases each). CDR3 length: 15 residues. Trimming removed 5 bases from V and 0 bases from J, with 11 bases in between. Germline CDR1 reads SEHNR; CDR2 reads FQNEAQ (reference sequence). CDR3 sequence: CASSPTGAAKNIQYF. The CDR3 coding sequence is TGTGCCAGCAGCCCCACCGGGGCAGCCAAAAACATTCAGTACTTC. The complete variable domain, with remaining parts taken from reference TRBV7-9 and TRBJ2-4, reads DTGVSQNPRHKITKRGQNVTFRCDPISEHNRLYWYRQTLGQGPEFLTYFQNEAQLEKSRLLSDRFSAERPKGSFSTLEIQRTEQGDSAMYLCASSPTGAAKNIQYFGAGTRLSVL.